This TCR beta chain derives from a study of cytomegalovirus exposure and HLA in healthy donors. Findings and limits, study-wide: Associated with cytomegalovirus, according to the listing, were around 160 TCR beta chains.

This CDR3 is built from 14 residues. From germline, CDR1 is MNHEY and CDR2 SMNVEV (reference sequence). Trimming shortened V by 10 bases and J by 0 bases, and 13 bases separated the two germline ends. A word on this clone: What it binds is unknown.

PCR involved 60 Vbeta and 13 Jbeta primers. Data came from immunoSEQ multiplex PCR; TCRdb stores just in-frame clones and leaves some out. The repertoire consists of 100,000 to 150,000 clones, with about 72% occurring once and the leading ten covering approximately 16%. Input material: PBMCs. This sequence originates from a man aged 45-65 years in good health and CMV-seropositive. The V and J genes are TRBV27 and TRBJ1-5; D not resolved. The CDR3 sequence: CATASGYSNQPQHF. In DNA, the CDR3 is TGTGCCACTGCGTCAGGATATAGCAATCAGCCCCAGCATTTT.